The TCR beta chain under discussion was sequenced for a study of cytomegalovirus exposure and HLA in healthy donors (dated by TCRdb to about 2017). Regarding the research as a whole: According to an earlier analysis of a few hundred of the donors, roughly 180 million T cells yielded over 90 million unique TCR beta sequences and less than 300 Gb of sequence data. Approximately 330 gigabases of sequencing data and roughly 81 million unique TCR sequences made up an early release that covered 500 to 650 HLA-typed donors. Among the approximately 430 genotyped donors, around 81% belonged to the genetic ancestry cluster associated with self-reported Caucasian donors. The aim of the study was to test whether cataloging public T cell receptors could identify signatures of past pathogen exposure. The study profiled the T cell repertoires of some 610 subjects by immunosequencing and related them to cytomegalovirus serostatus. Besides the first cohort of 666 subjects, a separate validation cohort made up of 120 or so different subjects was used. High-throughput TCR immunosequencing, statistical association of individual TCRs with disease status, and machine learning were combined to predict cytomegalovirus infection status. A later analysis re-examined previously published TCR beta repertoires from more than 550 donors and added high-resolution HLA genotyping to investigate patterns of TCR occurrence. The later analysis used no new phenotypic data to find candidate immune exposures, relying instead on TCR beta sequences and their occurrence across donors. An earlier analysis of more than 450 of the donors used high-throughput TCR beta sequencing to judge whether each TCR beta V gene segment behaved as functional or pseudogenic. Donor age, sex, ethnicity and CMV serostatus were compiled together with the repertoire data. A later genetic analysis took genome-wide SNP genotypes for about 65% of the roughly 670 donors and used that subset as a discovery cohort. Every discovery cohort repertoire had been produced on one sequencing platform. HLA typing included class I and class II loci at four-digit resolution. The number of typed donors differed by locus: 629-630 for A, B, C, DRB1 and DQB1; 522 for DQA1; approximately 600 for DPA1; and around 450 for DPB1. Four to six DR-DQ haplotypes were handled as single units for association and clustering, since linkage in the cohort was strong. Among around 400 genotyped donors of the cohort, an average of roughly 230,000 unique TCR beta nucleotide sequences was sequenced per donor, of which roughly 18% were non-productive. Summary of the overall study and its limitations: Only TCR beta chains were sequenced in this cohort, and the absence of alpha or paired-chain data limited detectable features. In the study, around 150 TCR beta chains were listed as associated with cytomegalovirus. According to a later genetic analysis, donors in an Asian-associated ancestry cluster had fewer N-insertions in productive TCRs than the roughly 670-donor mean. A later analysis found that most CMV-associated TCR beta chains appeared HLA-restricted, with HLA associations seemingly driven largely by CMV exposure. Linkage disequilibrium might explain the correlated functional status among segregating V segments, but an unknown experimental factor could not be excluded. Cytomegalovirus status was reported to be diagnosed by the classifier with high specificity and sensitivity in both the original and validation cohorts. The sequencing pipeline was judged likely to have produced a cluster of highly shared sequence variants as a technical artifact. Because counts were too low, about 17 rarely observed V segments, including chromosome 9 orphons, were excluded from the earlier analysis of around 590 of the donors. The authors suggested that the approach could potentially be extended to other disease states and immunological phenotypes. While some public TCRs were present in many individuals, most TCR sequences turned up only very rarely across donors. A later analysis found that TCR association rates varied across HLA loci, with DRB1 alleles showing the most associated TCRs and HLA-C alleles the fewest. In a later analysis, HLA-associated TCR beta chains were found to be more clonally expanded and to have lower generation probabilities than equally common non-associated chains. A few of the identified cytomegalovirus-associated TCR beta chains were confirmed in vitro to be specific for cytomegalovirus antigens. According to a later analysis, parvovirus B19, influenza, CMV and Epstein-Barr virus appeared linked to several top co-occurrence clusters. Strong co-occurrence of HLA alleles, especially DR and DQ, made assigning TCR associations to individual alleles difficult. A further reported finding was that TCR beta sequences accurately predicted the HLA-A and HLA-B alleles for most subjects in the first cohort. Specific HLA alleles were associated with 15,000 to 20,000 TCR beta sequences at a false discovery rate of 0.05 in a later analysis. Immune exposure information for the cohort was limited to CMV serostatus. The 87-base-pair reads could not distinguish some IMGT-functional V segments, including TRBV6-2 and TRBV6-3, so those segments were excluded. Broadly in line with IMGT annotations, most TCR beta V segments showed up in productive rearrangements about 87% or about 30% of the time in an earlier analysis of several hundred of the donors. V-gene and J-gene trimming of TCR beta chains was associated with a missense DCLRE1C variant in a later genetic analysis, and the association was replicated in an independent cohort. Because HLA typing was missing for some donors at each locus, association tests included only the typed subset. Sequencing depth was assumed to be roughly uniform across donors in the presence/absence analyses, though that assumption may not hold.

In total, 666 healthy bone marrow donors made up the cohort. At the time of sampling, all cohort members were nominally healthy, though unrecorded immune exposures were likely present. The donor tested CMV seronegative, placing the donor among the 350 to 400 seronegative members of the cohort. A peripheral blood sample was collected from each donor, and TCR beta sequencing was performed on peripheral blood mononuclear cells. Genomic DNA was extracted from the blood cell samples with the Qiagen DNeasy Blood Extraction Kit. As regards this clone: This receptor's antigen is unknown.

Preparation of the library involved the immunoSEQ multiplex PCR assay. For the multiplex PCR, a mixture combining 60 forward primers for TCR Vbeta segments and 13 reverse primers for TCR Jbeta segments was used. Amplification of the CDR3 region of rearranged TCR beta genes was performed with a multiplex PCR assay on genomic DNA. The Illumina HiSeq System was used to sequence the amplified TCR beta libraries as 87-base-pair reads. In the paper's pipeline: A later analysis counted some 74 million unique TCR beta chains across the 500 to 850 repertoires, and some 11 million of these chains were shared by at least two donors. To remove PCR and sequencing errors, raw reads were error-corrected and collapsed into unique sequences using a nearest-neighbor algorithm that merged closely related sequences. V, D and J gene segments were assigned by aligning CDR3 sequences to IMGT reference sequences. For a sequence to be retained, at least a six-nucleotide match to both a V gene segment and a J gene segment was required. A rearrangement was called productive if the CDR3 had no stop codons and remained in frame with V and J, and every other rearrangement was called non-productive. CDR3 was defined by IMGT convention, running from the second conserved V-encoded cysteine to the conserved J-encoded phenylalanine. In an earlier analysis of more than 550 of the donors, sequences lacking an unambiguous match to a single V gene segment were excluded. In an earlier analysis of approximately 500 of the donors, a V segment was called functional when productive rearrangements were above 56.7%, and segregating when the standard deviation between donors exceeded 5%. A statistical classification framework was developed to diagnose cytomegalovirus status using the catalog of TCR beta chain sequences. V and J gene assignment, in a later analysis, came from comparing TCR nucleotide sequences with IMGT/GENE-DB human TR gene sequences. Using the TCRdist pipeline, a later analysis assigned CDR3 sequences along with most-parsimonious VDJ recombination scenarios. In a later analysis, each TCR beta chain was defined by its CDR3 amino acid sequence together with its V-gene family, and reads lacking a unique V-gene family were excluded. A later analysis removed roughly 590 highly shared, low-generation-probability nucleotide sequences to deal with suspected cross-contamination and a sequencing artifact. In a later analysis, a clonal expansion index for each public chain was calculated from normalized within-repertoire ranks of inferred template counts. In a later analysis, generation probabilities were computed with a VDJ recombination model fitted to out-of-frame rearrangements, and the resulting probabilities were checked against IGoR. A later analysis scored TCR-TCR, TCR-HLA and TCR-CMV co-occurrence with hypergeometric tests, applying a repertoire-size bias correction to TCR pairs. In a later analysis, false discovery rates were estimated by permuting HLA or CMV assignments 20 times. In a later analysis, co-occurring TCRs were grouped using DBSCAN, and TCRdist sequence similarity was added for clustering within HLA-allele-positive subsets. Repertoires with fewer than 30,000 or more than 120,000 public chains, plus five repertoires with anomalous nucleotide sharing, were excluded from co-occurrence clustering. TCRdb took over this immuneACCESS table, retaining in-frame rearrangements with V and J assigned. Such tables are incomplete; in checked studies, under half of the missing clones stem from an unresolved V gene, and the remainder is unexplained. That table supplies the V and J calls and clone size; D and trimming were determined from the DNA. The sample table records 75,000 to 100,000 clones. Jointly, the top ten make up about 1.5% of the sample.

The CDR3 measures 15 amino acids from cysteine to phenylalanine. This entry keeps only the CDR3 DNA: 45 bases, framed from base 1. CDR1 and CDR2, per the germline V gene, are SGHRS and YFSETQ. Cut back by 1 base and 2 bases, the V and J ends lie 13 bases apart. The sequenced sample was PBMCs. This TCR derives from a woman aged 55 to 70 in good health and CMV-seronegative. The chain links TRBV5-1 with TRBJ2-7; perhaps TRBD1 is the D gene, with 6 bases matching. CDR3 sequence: CASSLNPGQAYEQYF. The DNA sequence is TGCGCCAGCAGCTTGAACCCGGGACAAGCCTACGAGCAGTACTTC.